Below, 20 T cell receptor beta chains from the same sample are listed, as sequenced in a study of blood T cell repertoires in COVID-19. Measured with immunoSEQ multiplex PCR; TCRdb has only the in-frame clones, and not every one. This sample has 150,000 or so clones, with roughly 87% found just once. Source material: PBMCs or T cells enriched from blood (not recorded which). These receptor sequences come from a woman aged 50 to 60 who had recovered from COVID-19.

Turning to this clone: Its ends do not fully match the called genes, so a read error is possible. The rearrangement links TRBV6-6 to TRBJ1-2; no clear D. Per the germline V gene, CDR1 is MNHNY and CDR2 is SVGAGI (reference sequence). The CDR3 has 14 amino acids. CDR3 in DNA: TGTGCCAGCAGTTCCGTACCAGAGAGAGGTGGCGACACCTTC. Its protein is CASSSVPERGGDTF.

This chain connects TRBV3-1 (or the pseudogene TRBV3-2) to TRBJ2-1; 13 bases map to TRBD2. CDR3 length: 15 residues. Germline CDR1 is LGHDT and CDR2 is YNNKEL (reference sequence). V lost 4 bases, J lost 9 bases, and 6 bases stayed unmatched. CDR3 nucleotides: TGTGCCAGCAGCCCGGGACTAGCGGGACTAGCTGAGCAGTTCTTC. The encoded protein is CASSPGLAGLAEQFF.

V gene TRBV6-1 combines with J gene TRBJ1-5; D perhaps matches TRBD1 (6 bases). The CDR3 runs 16 residues. Germline V gene data show CDR1 as MNHNS and CDR2 as SASEGT. The V and J ends lost 3 bases and 2 bases respectively, with 14 bases between them. The CDR3 DNA sequence: TGTGCCAGCAGTGACACCGGGCGGGGGCGCAATCAGCCCCAGCATTTT. Translated, it gives CASSDTGRGRNQPQHF.

The V call is TRBV18, the J call TRBJ1-4; TRBD1 aligns across 7 bases. The V segment lost 4 bases and the J segment 10 bases; nucleotides outside the gene matches: 18. Germline CDR1 reads KGHSH; CDR2 reads LQKENI. This CDR3 contains 17 residues. CDR3 loop: CASSRRGQSIETVKLFF. Written as DNA, the CDR3 is TGTGCCAGCTCACGCCGGGGACAGTCTATTGAAACGGTAAAACTGTTTTTT.

V usage is TRBV5-4 and J usage is TRBJ2-7, with no clear D. V was shortened by 0 bases and J by 3 bases, with 10 bases between the two germline ends. The CDR3 totals 14 residues. Germline V gene sequence: CDR1 SGHNT, CDR2 YYREEE (reference sequence). CDR3 region: CASSLDLNLYEQYF. The CDR3, as DNA: TGTGCCAGCAGCTTGGACTTAAATCTCTACGAGCAGTACTTC.

This rearrangement joins TRBV7-9 to TRBJ2-7; 10 nucleotides agree with TRBD2. The CDR3 is 15 residues long. Unmatched junction bases numbered 3, after V lost 3 bases and J lost 1 base. CDR1 SEHNR and CDR2 FQNEAQ come from the germline V gene (reference sequence). CDR3 in amino acids: CASSFVLAGSYEQYF. CDR3 DNA: TGTGCCAGCAGCTTCGTACTAGCGGGGTCCTACGAGCAGTACTTC.

This chain links TRBV6-6 with TRBJ2-7, with 9 bases that match TRBD1. This CDR3 is 15 amino acids long. J was trimmed by 6 bases and V by 2 bases; bases with no gene match: 8. Looked up from germline, CDR1 is MNHNY and CDR2 is SVGAGI (reference sequence). The CDR3 loop is CASSYPGTGQVEQYF. CDR3 sequence (DNA): TGTGCCAGCAGTTACCCCGGGACAGGGCAGGTCGAGCAGTACTTC.

The chain is built from TRBV7-8 and TRBJ2-6; 9 bases map to TRBD1. Looked up from germline, CDR1 is SGHVS and CDR2 is FQNEAQ. This CDR3 is 18 amino acids long. The V gene end was trimmed by 5 bases and the J gene end by 3 bases; junction bases not matched to a gene: 11. The CDR3 DNA reads as TGTGCCAGCAGCGTCCGGGACAGGGAAATCGGTGGGGCCAACGTCCTGACTTTC. It is translated as CASSVRDREIGGANVLTF.

This chain joins TRBV5-4 and TRBJ2-7; a weak D match, TRBD1 (7 bases). Between the trimmed V and J ends, which lost 0 bases and 4 bases, there was a span of 17 bases. CDR3 size: 16 residues. Germline assignment: CDR1 SGHNT and CDR2 YYREEE (reference sequence). The CDR3 is CASSLGAGTESYEQYF. DNA of the CDR3: TGTGCCAGCAGCTTGGGGGCGGGGACAGAGAGTTACGAGCAGTACTTC.

This chain uses TRBV5-1 with TRBJ2-7; 13 bases are shared with TRBD2. The CDR3 runs to 16 residues. The trim removed 3 bases at V and 3 bases at J, leaving 6 bases unmatched. Germline lookup yields CDR1 SGHRS and CDR2 YFSETQ. This CDR3 reads CASSWAGTSGIYEQYF. The CDR3 region has the DNA TGCGCCAGCAGCTGGGCCGGGACTAGCGGGATCTACGAGCAGTACTTC.

This clone is a singleton in its sample. The chain has TRBV30 and TRBJ1-2; D is ambiguous. The germline CDR1 and CDR2 sequences are GTSNPN and SVGIG (reference sequence). This CDR3 is built from 13 residues. The V and J ends lost 3 bases and 3 bases respectively, with 11 bases between them. The CDR3 DNA follows: TGTGCCTGGAGCCGGAGGCAGCACTATGGCTACACCTTC. Translating it yields CAWSRRQHYGYTF.

The genes are TRBV18 and TRBJ2-2; no definite D call. Trimming stripped 6 bases from V and 6 bases from J, with 8 bases between. The length of the CDR3 is 12 residues. CDR1 and CDR2 (germline): KGHSH, LQKENI. CDR3 DNA: TGTGCCAGCTCTCCCCAGTCCGGGGAGCTGTTTTTT. Translation gives CASSPQSGELFF. Complete variable domain (other parts from reference TRBV18 and TRBJ2-2): NAGVMQNPRHLVRRRGQEARLRCSPMKGHSHVYWYRQLPEEGLKFMVYLQKENIIDESGMPKERFSAEFPKEGPSILRIQQVVRGDSAAYFCASSPQSGELFFGEGSRLTVL.

This chain links TRBV6-1 with TRBJ2-1; 8 nucleotides line up with TRBD2. The V and J ends lost 0 bases and 0 bases, in that order; junction bases with no gene match: 4. Germline values: CDR1 MNHNS, CDR2 SASEGT. The CDR3 has 17 residues. This CDR3 is CASSEAGGAYSYNEQFF. For the CDR3, the DNA is TGTGCCAGCAGTGAAGCCGGGGGGGCCTACTCCTACAATGAGCAGTTCTTC.

V gene TRBV7-9 combines with J gene TRBJ2-7; TRBD2 agrees at 12 bases. The CDR3 sequence is 16 residues long. CDR1 and CDR2 (germline): SEHNR, FQNEAQ (reference sequence). The V segment lost 1 base and the J segment 5 bases; nucleotides outside the gene matches: 6. In DNA form, the CDR3 reads TGTGCCAGCAGCTTAGGGCTAGCGGGAGGGCCGGACGAGCAGTACTTC. Its protein product is CASSLGLAGGPDEQYF.

V and J are TRBV3-1 (or the pseudogene TRBV3-2) and TRBJ1-1, with 7 bases matching TRBD1. CDR3 size: 15 residues. Germline CDR1 is LGHDT and CDR2 is YNNKEL (reference sequence). Trimming removed 3 bases from V and 4 bases from J; junction bases left unmatched: 8. The CDR3 reads CASSHQGRGPTEAFF. The DNA for the CDR3 is TGTGCCAGCAGCCATCAGGGAAGGGGGCCCACTGAAGCTTTCTTT.

In DNA, the CDR3 is TGTGCCAGCAGTCGACCGAGCGGACAGGGATCCTACGAGCAGTACTTC. This codes for CASSRPSGQGSYEQYF. The chain carries TRBV7-2 and TRBJ2-7; 8 bases fit TRBD1. After removal of 6 bases from V and 1 base from J, the junction contained 11 bases not matched to a gene. The CDR3 has 16 residues. The germline CDR1 and CDR2 sequences are SGHTA and FQGNSA.

The chain has TRBV6-2 or TRBV6-3 and TRBJ1-2; D not resolved. CDR1 MNHEY and CDR2 SVGEGT come from the germline V gene. The length of the CDR3 is 13 residues. V lost 5 bases and J 6 bases, leaving 13 bases between the germline ends. CDR3 nucleotides: TGTGCCAGCAGTAACCCTCAGTCCAATGGCTACACCTTC. Protein sequence: CASSNPQSNGYTF.

The V call is TRBV30, the J call TRBJ2-7, with TRBD1 identical over 11 bases. Germline V CDR1 and CDR2: GTSNPN, SVGIG (reference sequence). J was trimmed by 7 bases and V by 5 bases; bases with no gene match: 4. The CDR3 is 12 amino acids. CDR3 in DNA: TGTGCCTGGGGACAGGGGGCGGGAGAGCAGTACTTC. Protein product: CAWGQGAGEQYF.

The V and J genes are TRBV7-2 and TRBJ1-4; 9 bases are shared with TRBD1. The CDR3 sequence is 15 residues long. The V segment lost 5 bases and the J segment 5 bases; nucleotides outside the gene matches: 6. Germline CDR1 is SGHTA and CDR2 is FQGNSA. CDR3 DNA: TGTGCCAGCAGCCGTACAGGGGGCGGCAATGAAAAACTGTTTTTT. Amino acid sequence: CASSRTGGGNEKLFF.

The chain carries TRBV7-2 and TRBJ1-6; TRBD1 matches at 9 bases. This CDR3 contains 16 residues. V shed 5 bases, J shed 6 bases, and the junction held 8 bases outside the gene matches. Looked up from germline, CDR1 is SGHTA and CDR2 is FQGNSA. The CDR3 loop reads CASSLTPQGANSPLHF. DNA of the CDR3: TGTGCCAGCAGCCTAACCCCACAGGGGGCTAATTCACCCCTCCACTTT. The full variable domain, completed using reference TRBV7-2 and TRBJ1-6, is GAGVSQSPSNKVTEKGKDVELRCDPISGHTALYWYRQSLGQGLEFLIYFQGNSAPDKSGLPSDRFSAERTGGSVSTLTIQRTQQEDSAVYLCASSLTPQGANSPLHFGNGTRLTVT.